This is a list of T cell receptor beta chains from one sample in a study of T cell clones after liver transplantation. Generated by immunoSEQ multiplex PCR, the TCRdb table keeps only in-frame clones and is missing some. The sample holds 50,000 to 60,000 clones, around two thirds seen once. The input for sequencing was CD4+ T cells from blood, taken at the approximately 16-month timepoint. These receptors all come from a human patient who received a liver transplant. Some T cells may originate from the graft donor. Each CDR3 is given with its conserved first and last residue. The D gene is left open where the match is weak. The listing skips clone size in some rows; elsewhere it reads once, few, many or a size class.

cdr3_nt,cdr3_aa,v_call,clone_size,j_call,d_call
TGTGCCAGCAGTGAATTTAGCGGGGGGGCCAAAAACATTCAGTACTTC,CASSEFSGGAKNIQYF,TRBV6-1,-,TRBJ2-4,TRBD2
TGTGCCCCCGGCCGGGGGCGCAGTGCTGAAGCTTTCTTT,CAPGRGRSAEAFF,TRBV14,-,TRBJ1-1,-
TGTGCCAGCATGCCCATCCTTGGCGGCAACTATGGCTACACCTTC,CASMPILGGNYGYTF,TRBV2,once,TRBJ1-2,-
TGTGCCAGCAGTGAACTTACCGGGGAGCTGTTTTTT,CASSELTGELFF,TRBV25-1,-,TRBJ2-2,-
TGTGCCAGCACAAAAGGCGGGGTTCGCTACGAGCAGTACTTC,CASTKGGVRYEQYF,TRBV2,-,TRBJ2-7,-
TGCGCCAGCAGCCAGGCCGGGACAGGTATTATGGTCAACTATGGCTACACCTTC,CASSQAGTGIMVNYGYTF,TRBV4-1,once,TRBJ1-2,TRBD1
TGTGCCAGCGGGGTGAGCGGGATTCGGGAGACCCAGTACTTC,CASGVSGIRETQYF,TRBV6-6,few,TRBJ2-5,TRBD2
TGTGCCAGCAGTTCCGAACCGGGACAGGGTTGGCGCTACACCTTC,CASSSEPGQGWRYTF,TRBV27,few,TRBJ1-2,TRBD1
TGCAGTGCTAGAGATAGCTACGAGCAGTACTTC,CSARDSYEQYF,TRBV20-1,few,TRBJ2-7,-
TGTGCCATCAGCCCGGGACAGGGTAGTGGCTACACCTTC,CAISPGQGSGYTF,TRBV10-3,-,TRBJ1-2,TRBD1
TGTGCCAGCTCACCAAGGGGGGTGGGAGCCTACGAGCAGTACTTC,CASSPRGVGAYEQYF,TRBV18,-,TRBJ2-7,-
TGCGCCAGCAGCCAGAAACTCTCCGGGCCGACTTTCACAGATACGCAGTATTTT,CASSQKLSGPTFTDTQYF,TRBV4-3,-,TRBJ2-3,-
TGTGCCTGGAGTGCTACTAATGAAAAACTGTTTTTT,CAWSATNEKLFF,TRBV30,-,TRBJ1-4,-
TGTGCCAGTAGTGGACAGGGTAATGACGATCAGCCCCAGCATTTT,CASSGQGNDDQPQHF,TRBV19,-,TRBJ1-5,TRBD1
TGCGCCAGCAGCCCCGGACCCAGCGGGGGATTCACTTCCTACGAGCAGTACTTC,CASSPGPSGGFTSYEQYF,TRBV5-1,few,TRBJ2-7,TRBD2
TGTGCCAGCAGTCTTGGACAGGGAAGACAGCCCCAGCATTTT,CASSLGQGRQPQHF,TRBV28,-,TRBJ1-5,TRBD1
TGTGCCAGCAGTCCGGGGCCGGGGTACGAGCAGTACTTC,CASSPGPGYEQYF,TRBV5-5,-,TRBJ2-7,-
TGTGCCAGCAGCTTGCCCCCAGGGGTGGAGCAGTACTTC,CASSLPPGVEQYF,TRBV5-4,-,TRBJ2-7,-
TGTGCCAGCAGTGCGGGACAGCAGTATTCACCCCTCCACTTT,CASSAGQQYSPLHF,TRBV2,-,TRBJ1-6,TRBD1
TGCAGTGCTACCCCAGGGAACATTCAGTACTTC,CSATPGNIQYF,TRBV20-1,-,TRBJ2-4,-
TGTGCCAGCAGCGACTATATTCACAATGAGCAGTTCTTC,CASSDYIHNEQFF,TRBV7-2,-,TRBJ2-1,-
TGTGCCACCAGCAGAGATCAGGGCTTGACCACAGATACGCAGTATTTT,CATSRDQGLTTDTQYF,TRBV15,-,TRBJ2-3,-
TGCGCCAGCAGCTTACGTCCGGGACCACCGAACACCGGGGAGCTGTTTTTT,CASSLRPGPPNTGELFF,TRBV5-1,few,TRBJ2-2,-